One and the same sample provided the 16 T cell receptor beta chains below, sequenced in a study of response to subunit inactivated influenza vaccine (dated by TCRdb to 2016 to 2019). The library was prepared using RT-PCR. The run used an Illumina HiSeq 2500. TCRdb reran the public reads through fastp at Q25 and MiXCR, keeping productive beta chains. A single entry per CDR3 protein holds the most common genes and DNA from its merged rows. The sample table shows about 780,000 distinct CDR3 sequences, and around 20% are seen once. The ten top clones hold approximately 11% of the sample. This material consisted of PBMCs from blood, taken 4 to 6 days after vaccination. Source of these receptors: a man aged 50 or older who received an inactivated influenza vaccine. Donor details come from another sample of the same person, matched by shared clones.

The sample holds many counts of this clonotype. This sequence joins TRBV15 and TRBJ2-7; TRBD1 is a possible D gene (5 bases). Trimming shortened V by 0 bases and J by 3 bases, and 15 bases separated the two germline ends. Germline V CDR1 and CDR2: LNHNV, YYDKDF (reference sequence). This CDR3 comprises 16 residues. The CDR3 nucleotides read TGTGCCACCAGCAGAGATTGGGGCCAGGATTTCTACGAGCAGTACTTC. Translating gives CATSRDWGQDFYEQYF.

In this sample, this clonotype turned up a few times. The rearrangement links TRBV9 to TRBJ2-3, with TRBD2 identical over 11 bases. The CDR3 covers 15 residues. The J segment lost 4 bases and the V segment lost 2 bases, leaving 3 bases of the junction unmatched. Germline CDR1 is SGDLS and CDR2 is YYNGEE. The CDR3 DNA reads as TGTGCCAGCAGCGTTAGCGGGGGGGAGGCAGATACGCAGTATTTT. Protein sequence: CASSVSGGEADTQYF. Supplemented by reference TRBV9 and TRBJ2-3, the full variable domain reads DSGVTQTPKHLITATGQRVTLRCSPRSGDLSVYWYQQSLDQGLQFLIQYYNGEERAKGNILERFSAQQFPDLHSELNLSSLELGDSALYFCASSVSGGEADTQYFGPGTRLTVL.

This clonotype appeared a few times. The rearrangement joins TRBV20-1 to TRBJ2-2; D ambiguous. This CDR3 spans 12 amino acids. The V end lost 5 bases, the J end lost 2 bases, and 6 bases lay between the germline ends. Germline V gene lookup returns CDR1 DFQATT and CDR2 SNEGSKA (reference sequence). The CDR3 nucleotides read TGCAGTGCTCTCCTAAACACCGGGGAGCTGTTTTTT. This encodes CSALLNTGELFF.

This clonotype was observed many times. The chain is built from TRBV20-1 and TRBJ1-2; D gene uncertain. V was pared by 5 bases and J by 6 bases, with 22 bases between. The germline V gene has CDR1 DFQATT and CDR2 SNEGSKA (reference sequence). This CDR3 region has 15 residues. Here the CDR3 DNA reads TGCAGTGCTCTAGCGGGGTTGAGGTTGACTGATGGCTACACCTTC. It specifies CSALAGLRLTDGYTF.

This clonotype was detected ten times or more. The CDR3 loop is CSVTAGSSGGYTF. CDR3 sequence (DNA): TGCAGCGTCACCGCGGGCAGCTCAGGTGGCTACACCTTC. The gene calls are TRBV29-1 and TRBJ1-2; no firm D call. Germline V gene sequence: CDR1 SQVTM, CDR2 ANQGSEA. V was pared by 6 bases and J by 7 bases, with 18 bases between. The CDR3 has 13 amino acids.

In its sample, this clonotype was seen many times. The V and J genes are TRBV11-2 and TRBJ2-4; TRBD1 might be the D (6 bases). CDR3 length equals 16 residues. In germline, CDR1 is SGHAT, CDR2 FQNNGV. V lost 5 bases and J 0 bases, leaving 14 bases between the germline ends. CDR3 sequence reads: CASSPDRFLAKNIQYF. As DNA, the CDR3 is TGTGCCAGCAGCCCAGACAGGTTTCTAGCCAAAAACATTCAGTACTTC.

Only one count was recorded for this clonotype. CDR3 residues: CASSLKVPLRETQYF. The CDR3 region has the DNA TGTGCCAGCAGCTTGAAGGTCCCCCTACGGGAGACCCAGTACTTC. The chain has TRBV5-6 and TRBJ2-5; D remains ambiguous. Trimming stripped 1 base from V and 5 bases from J, with 15 bases between. The CDR3 extends over 15 amino acids. Germline lookup yields CDR1 SGHDT and CDR2 YYEEEE.

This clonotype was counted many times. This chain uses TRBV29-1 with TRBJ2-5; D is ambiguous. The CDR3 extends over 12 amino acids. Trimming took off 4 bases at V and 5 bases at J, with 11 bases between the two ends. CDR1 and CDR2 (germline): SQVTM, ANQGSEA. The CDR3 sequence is CSVGHSRETQYF. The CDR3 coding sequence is TGCAGCGTTGGACATTCCCGGGAGACCCAGTACTTC.

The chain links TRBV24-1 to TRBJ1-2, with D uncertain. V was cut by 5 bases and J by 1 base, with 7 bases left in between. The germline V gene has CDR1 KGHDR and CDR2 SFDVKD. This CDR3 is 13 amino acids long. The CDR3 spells CATSVGGNYGYTF. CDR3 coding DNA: TGTGCCACCAGTGTGGGAGGTAACTATGGCTACACCTTC.

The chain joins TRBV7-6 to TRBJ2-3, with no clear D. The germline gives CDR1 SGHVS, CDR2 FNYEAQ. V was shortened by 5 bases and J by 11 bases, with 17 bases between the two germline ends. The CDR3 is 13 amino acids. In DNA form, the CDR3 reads TGTGCCAGCAGCCCTAGTATTAATTTGGGGCAGTATTTT. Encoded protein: CASSPSINLGQYF.

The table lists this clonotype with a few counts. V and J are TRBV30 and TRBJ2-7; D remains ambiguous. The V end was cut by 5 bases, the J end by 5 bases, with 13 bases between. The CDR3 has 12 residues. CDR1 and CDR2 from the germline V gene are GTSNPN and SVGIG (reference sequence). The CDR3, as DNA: TGTGCCTGGGCAGGTCTTACCGACGAGCAGTACTTC. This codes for CAWAGLTDEQYF.

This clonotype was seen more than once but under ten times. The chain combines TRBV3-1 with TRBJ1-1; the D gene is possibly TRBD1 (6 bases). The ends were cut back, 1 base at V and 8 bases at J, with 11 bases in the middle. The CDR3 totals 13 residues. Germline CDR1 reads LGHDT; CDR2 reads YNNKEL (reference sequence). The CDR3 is CASSQGGALEAFF. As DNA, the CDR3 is TGTGCCAGCAGCCAAGGGGGGGCCTTAGAAGCTTTCTTT.

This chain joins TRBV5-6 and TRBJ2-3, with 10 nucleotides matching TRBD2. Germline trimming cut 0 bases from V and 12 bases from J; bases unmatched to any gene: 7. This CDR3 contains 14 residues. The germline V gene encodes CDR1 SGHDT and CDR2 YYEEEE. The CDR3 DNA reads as TGTGCCAGCAGCTTGGTTCAGCGGGAGGGTCTCCAGTATTTT. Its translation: CASSLVQREGLQYF. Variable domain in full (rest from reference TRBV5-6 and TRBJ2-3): DAGVTQSPTHLIKTRGQQVTLRCSPKSGHDTVSWYQQALGQGPQFIFQYYEEEERQRGNFPDRFSGHQFPNYSSELNVNALLLGDSALYLCASSLVQREGLQYFGPGTRLTVL.

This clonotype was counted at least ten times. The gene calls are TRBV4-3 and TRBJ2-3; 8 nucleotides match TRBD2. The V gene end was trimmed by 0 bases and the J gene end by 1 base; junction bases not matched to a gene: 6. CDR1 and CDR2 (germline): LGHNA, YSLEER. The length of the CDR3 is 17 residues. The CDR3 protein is CASSQEALAARTDTQYF. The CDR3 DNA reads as TGCGCCAGCAGCCAAGAAGCACTAGCGGCGCGCACAGATACGCAGTATTTT.

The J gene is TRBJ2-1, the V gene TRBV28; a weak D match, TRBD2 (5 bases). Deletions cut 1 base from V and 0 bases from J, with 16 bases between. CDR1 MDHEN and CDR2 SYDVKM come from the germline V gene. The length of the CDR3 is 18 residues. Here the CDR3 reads CASSLYPRERSSYNEQFF. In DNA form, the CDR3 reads TGTGCCAGCAGTTTATACCCCCGTGAGCGGAGCTCCTACAATGAGCAGTTCTTC.

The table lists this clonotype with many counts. CDR3 residues: CASTNVPTSTDTQYF. The DNA for the CDR3 is TGTGCCAGCACCAACGTTCCCACGAGCACAGATACGCAGTATTTT. The chain is built from TRBV12-3 or TRBV12-4 and TRBJ2-3, with D uncertain. The V gene lost 7 bases and the J gene lost 0 bases, with 14 bases spanning the gap. This CDR3 spans 15 amino acids.